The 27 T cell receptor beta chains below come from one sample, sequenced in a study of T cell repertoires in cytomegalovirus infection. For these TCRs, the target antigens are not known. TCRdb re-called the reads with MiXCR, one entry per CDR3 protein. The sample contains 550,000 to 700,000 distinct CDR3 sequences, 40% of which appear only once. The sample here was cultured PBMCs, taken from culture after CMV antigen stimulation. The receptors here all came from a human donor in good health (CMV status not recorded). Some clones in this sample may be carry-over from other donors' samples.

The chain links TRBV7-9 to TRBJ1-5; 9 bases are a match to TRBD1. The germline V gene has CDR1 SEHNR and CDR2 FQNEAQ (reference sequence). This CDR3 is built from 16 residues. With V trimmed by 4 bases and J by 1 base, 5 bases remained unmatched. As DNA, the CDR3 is TGTGCCAGCAGCTCACAGGGGGCTTCGAGCAATCAGCCCCAGCATTTT. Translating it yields CASSSQGASSNQPQHF.

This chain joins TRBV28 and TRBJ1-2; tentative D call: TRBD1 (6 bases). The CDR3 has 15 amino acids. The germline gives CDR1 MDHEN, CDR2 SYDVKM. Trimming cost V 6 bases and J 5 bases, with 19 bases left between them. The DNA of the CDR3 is TGTGCCAGCAGGGCCGGGACCCGGAGGGGGTATGGCTACACCTTC. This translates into CASRAGTRRGYGYTF.

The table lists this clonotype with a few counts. In nucleotides, the CDR3 is TGTGCCAGCAGCTCATCCGGGACAGGCACATCCGAGCAGTACTTC. It encodes CASSSSGTGTSEQYF. The V and J genes are TRBV7-9 and TRBJ2-7, with 8 bases aligning to TRBD1. This CDR3 is 15 amino acids long. Germline assignment: CDR1 SEHNR and CDR2 FQNEAQ (reference sequence). J gave up 6 bases and V 4 bases, and 11 bases lay outside the gene matches.

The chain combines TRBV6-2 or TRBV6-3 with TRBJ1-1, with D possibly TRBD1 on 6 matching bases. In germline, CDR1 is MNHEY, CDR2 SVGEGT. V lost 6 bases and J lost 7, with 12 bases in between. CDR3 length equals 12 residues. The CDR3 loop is CASSATGNEAFF. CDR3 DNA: TGTGCCAGCAGCGCAACAGGGAATGAAGCTTTCTTT.

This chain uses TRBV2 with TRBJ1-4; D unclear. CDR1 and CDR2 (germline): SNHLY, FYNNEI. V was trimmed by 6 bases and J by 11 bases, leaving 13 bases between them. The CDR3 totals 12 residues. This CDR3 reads CASRDVVEKLFF. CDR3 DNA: TGTGCCAGCAGGGATGTCGTTGAGAAACTGTTTTTT.

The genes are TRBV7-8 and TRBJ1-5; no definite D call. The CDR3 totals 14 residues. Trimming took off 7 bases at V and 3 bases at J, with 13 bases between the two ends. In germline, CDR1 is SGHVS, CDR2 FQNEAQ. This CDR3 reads CASNPSAVNQPQHF. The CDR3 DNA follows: TGTGCCAGCAATCCCTCGGCGGTCAATCAGCCCCAGCATTTT. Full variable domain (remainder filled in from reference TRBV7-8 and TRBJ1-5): GAGVSQSPRYKVAKRGQDVALRCDPISGHVSLFWYQQALGQGPEFLTYFQNEAQLDKSGLPSDRFFAERPEGSVSTLKIQRTQQEDSAVYLCASNPSAVNQPQHFGDGTRLSIL.

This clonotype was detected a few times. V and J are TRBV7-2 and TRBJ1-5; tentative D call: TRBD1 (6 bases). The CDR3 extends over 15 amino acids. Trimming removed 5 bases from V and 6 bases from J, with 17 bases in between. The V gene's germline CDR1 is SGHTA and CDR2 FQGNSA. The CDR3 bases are TGTGCCAGCAGCCCCTGGGGCGGGGGGCTTCAGCCCCAGCATTTT. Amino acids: CASSPWGGGLQPQHF.

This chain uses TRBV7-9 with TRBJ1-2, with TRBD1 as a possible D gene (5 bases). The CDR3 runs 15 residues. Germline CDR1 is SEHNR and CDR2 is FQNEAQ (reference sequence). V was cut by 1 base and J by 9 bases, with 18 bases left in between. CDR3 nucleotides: TGTGCCAGCAGCTTAGGGGGCCGGGACCGATCCCGCTACACCTTC. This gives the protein CASSLGGRDRSRYTF.

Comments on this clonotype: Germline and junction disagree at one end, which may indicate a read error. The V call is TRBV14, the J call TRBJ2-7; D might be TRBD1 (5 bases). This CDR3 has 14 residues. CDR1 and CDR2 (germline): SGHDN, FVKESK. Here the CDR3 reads CASRQDAGLGEQYF. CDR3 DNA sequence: TGTGCCAGCCGCCAGGATGCAGGGCTCGGCGAGCAGTACTTC.

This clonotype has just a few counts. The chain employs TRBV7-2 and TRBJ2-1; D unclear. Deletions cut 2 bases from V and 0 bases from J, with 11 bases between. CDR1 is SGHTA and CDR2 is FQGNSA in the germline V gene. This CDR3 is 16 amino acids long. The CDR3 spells CASSLLPASSYNEQFF. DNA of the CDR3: TGTGCCAGCAGCTTATTGCCGGCGAGCTCCTACAATGAGCAGTTCTTC.

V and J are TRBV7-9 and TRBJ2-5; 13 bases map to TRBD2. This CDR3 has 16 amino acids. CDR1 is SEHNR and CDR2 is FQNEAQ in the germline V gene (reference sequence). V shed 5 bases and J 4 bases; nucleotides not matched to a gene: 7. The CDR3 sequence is CASSRTSGGAAETQYF. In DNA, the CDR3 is TGTGCCAGCAGCCGCACTAGCGGGGGGGCCGCAGAGACCCAGTACTTC.

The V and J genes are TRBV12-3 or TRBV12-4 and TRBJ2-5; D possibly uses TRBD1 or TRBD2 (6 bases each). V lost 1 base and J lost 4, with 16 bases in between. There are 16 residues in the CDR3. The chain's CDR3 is CASSLGPGAGRETQYF. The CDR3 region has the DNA TGTGCCAGCAGTTTAGGCCCGGGGGCGGGTAGAGAGACCCAGTACTTC.

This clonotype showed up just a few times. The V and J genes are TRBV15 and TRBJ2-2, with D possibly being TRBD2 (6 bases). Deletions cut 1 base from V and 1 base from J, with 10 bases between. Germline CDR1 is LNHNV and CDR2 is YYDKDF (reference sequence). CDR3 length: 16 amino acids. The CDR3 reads CATSRGWEVNTGELFF. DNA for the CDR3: TGTGCCACCAGCAGAGGCTGGGAGGTGAACACCGGGGAGCTGTTTTTT.

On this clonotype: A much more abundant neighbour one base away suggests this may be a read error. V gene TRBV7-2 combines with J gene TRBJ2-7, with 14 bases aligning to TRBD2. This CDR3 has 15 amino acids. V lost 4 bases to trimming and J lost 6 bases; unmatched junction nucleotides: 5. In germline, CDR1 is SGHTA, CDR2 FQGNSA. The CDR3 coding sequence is TGTGCCAGCAGCTCGATCGGGACTAGCGGGAGCGAGCAGTACTTC. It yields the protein CASSSIGTSGSEQYF. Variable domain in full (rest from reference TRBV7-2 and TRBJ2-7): GAGVSQSPSNKVTEKGKDVELRCDPISGHTALYWYRQSLGQGLEFLIYFQGNSAPDKSGLPSDRFSAERTGGSVSTLTIQRTQQEDSAVYLCASSSIGTSGSEQYFGPGTRLTVT.

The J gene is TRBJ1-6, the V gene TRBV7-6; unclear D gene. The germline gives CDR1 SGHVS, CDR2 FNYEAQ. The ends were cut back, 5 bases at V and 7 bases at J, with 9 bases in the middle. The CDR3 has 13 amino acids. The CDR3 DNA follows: TGTGCCAGCAGCACACCGGGGAATTCACCCCTCCACTTT. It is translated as CASSTPGNSPLHF.

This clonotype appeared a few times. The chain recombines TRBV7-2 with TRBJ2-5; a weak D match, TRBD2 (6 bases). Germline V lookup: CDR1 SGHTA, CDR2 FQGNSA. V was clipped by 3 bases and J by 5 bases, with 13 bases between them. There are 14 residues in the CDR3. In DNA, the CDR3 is TGTGCCAGCAGCTTTGGGACTGGCGGGGAGACCCAGTACTTC. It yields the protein CASSFGTGGETQYF.

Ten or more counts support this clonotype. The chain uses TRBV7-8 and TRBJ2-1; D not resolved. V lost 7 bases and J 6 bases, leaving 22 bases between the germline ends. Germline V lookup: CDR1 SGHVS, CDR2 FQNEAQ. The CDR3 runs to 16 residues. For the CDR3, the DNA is TGTGCCAGCACCTTGGGCCCCCCCCGGGTGGGCAATGAGCAGTTCTTC. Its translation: CASTLGPPRVGNEQFF.

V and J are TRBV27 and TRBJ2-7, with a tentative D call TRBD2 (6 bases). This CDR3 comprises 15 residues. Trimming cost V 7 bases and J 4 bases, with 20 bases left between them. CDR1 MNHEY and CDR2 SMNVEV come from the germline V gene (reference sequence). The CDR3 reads CASKQGPGALYEQYF. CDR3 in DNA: TGTGCCAGCAAGCAAGGACCGGGAGCTTTATACGAGCAGTACTTC.

CDR3: CASSLEGSGNTIYF. In DNA, the CDR3 is TGTGCCAGCAGCTTAGAAGGGTCTGGAAACACCATATATTTT. The chain joins TRBV5-4 to TRBJ1-3; D uncertain. With 2 bases removed from V and 1 base from J, the gap between germline ends came to 7 bases. The CDR3 spans 14 residues. Germline CDR1 and CDR2: SGHNT and YYREEE (reference sequence).

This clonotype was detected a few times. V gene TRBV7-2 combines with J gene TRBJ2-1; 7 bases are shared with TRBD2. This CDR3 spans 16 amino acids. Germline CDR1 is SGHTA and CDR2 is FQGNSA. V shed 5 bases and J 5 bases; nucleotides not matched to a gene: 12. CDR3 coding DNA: TGTGCCAGCAGCCCCCGGATCGGGACTATCAACAATGAGCAGTTCTTC. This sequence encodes CASSPRIGTINNEQFF.

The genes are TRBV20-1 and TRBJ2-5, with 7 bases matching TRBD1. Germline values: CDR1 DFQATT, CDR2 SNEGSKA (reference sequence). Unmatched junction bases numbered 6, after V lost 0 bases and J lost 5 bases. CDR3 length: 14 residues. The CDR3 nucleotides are TGCAGTGCTAGAGACCCGGGACAGCTGGAGACCCAGTACTTC. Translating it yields CSARDPGQLETQYF.

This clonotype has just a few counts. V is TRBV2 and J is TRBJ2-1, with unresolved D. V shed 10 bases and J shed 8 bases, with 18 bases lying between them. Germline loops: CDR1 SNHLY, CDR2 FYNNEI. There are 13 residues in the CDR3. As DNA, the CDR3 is TGTGCCACCTGTCTCGACATCGCCGATGAGCAGTTCTTC. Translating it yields CATCLDIADEQFF.

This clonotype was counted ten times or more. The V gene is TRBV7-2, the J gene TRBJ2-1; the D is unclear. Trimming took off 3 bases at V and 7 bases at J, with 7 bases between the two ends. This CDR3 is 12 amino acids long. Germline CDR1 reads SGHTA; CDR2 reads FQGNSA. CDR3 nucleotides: TGTGCCAGCAGCTTCTATTGGAATGAGCAGTTCTTC. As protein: CASSFYWNEQFF.

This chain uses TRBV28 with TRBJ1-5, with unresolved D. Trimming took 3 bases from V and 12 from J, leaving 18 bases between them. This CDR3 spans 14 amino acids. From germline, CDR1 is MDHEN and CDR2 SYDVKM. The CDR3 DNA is TGTGCCAGCAGTTTGACGCTTATCCCCCCCGGCCAGCATTTT. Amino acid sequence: CASSLTLIPPGQHF. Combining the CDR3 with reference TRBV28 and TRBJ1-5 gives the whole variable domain DVKVTQSSRYLVKRTGEKVFLECVQDMDHENMFWYRQDPGLGLRLIYFSYDVKMKEKGDIPEGYSVSREKKERFSLILESASTNQTSMYLCASSLTLIPPGQHFGDGTRLSIL.

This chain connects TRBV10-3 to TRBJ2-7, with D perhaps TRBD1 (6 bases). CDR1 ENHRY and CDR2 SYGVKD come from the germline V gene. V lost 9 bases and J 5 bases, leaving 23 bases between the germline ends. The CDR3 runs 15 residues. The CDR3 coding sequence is TGTGCCATACACGACCCCCTCAGGGGTACTCACGAGCAGTACTTC. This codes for CAIHDPLRGTHEQYF.

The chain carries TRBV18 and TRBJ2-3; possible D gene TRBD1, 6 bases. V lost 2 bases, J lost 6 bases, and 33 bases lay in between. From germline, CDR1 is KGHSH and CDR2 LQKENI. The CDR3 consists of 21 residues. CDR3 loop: CASSPELLRRTDYIDRDTQYF. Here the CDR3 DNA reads TGTGCCAGCTCACCAGAACTTCTCCGGCGGACAGACTATATCGACAGGGATACGCAGTATTTT.

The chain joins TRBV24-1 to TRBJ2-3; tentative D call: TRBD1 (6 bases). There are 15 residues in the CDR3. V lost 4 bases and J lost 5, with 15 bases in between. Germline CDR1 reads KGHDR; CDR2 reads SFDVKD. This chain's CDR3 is CATSDPSEGGDTQYF. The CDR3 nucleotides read TGTGCCACCAGTGACCCTTCGGAAGGGGGAGATACGCAGTATTTT.